This TCR beta chain was captured by sequencing in a study of T-cell reconstitution after alpha-beta-depleted transplantation in children. Library preparation (for TCRbeta) was performed with unique molecular identifiers. TCRdb re-called the PCR reads through MiXCR, storing one row per CDR3 protein. The table includes about 610,000 distinct CDR3 sequences, 8% to 11% detected once. Germline loops: CDR1 MNHEY, CDR2 SVGAGI. The CDR3 is 15 residues long. The J segment lost 2 bases and the V segment lost 7 bases, leaving 5 bases of the junction unmatched. The sample here was PBMCs from the stem cell graft donor, taken from the stem cell graft. The sequence was obtained from a human donor who donated a stem cell graft to a child with acute myeloid leukemia. This sequence joins TRBV6-5 and TRBJ2-6, with 7 bases matching TRBD1. This chain's CDR3 is CASTWTGPGANVLTF. The CDR3 DNA reads as TGTGCCAGCACTTGGACAGGACCTGGGGCCAACGTCCTGACTTTC.